This T cell receptor (beta chain) came from a study of Ad26.COV2.S vaccination and SARS-CoV-2 variants. Whole-study results and caveats: TCR breadth and depth estimates may have understated total T cell responses. Vaccine recipients had higher spike-specific TCR breadth than placebo recipients.

Notes on this clone: Its specificity is not known.

CDR3 length equals 14 residues. Germline-derived CDR1 and CDR2 are SGHVS and FQNEAQ. Trimming shortened V by 5 bases and J by 0 bases, and 10 bases separated the two germline ends. The treatment was: roughly 19 received Ad26.COV2.S at low or high dose, single or two shots; roughly five received placebo; per-sample allocation not given. Each sample was drawn 63 days after the first injection (of vaccine or placebo). An adult donor aged 18-55 years was enrolled in Boston. Assay: immunoSEQ multiplex PCR; the TCRdb copy retains only in-frame clones and omits some. This table holds around 500,000 clones, roughly nine tenths found once.

The chain links TRBV7-8 to TRBJ1-1; D gene unclear. Sequencing used peripheral blood, obtained in a trial of Ad26.COV2.S vaccine versus placebo. The receptor's source is a person aged 18 to 65 who received the Ad26.COV2.S COVID-19 vaccine or a placebo. The CDR3 spells CASSQTLMNTEAFF. CDR3 sequence (DNA): TGTGCCAGCAGCCAGACACTCATGAACACTGAAGCTTTCTTT.